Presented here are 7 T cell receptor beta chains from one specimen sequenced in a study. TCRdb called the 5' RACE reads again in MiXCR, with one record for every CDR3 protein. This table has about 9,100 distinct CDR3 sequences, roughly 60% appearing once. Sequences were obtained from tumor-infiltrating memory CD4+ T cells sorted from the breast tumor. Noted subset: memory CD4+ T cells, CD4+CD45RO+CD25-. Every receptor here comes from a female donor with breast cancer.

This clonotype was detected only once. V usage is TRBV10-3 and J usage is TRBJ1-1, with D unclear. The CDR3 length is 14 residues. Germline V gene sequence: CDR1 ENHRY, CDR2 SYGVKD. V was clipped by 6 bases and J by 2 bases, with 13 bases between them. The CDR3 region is CAIRPDTSNTEAFF. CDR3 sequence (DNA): TGTGCCATCAGGCCCGACACGTCCAACACTGAAGCTTTCTTT.

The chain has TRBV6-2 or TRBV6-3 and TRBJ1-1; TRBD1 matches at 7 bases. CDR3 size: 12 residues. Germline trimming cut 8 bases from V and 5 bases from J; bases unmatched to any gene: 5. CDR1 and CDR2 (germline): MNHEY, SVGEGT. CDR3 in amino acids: CASWKQGTEAFF. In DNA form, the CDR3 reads TGTGCCAGCTGGAAACAGGGGACTGAAGCTTTCTTT.

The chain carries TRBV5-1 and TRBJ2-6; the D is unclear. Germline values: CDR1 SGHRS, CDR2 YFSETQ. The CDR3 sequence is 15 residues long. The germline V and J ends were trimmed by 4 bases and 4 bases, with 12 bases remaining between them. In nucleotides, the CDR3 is TGCGCCAGCAGCCGGACCCTGGGGGGGGCCAACGTCCTGACTTTC. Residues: CASSRTLGGANVLTF.

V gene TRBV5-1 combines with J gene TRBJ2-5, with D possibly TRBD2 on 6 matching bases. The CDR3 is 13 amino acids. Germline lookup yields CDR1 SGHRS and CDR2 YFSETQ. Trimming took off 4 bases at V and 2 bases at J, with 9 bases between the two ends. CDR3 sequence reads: CASSSGPQETQYF. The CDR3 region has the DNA TGCGCCAGCAGCAGCGGGCCGCAAGAGACCCAGTACTTC. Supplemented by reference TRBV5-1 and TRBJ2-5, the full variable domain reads KAGVTQTPRYLIKTRGQQVTLSCSPISGHRSVSWYQQTPGQGLQFLFEYFSETQRNKGNFPGRFSGRQFSNSRSEMNVSTLELGDSALYLCASSSGPQETQYFGPGTRLLVL.

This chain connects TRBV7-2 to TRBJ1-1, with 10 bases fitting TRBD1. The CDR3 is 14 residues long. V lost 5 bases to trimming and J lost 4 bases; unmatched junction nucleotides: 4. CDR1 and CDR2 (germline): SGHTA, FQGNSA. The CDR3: CASSPRTGGTEAFF. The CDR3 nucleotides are TGTGCCAGCAGCCCGCGGACAGGGGGCACTGAAGCTTTCTTT.

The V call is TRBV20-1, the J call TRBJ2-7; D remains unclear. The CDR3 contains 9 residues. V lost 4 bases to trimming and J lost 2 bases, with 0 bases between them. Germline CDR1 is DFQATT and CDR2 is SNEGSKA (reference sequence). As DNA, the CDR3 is TGCAGTGCTACCTACGAGCAGTACTTC. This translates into CSATYEQYF.

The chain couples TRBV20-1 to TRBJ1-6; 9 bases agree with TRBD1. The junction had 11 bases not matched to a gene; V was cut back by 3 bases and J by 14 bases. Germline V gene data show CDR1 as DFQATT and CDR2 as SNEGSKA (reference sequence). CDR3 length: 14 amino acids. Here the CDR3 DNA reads TGCAGTGCTAGCGCCGGGACAGGGAACAAGGCCCTCCACTTT. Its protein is CSASAGTGNKALHF.